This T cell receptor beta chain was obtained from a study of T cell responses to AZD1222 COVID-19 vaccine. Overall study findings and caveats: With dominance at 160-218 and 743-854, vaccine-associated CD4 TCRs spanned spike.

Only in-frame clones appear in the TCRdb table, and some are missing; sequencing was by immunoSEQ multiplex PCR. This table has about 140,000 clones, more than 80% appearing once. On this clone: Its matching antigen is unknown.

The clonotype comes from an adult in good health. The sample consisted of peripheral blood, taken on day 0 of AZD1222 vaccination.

DNA of the CDR3: TGTGCCACCAGCAGGGGGGAAACCGGGGAGCTGTTTTTT. Its translation: CATSRGETGELFF. The chain employs TRBV15 and TRBJ2-2; D possibly uses TRBD1 or TRBD2 (5 bases each). Germline CDR1 is LNHNV and CDR2 is YYDKDF (reference sequence). V dropped 3 bases and J dropped 5 bases, with 7 bases sitting between them. The CDR3 is 13 amino acids.